The T cell receptor beta chain described here comes from a study of early T cells in non-severe SARS-CoV-2 infection. Study at large: Sequencing input comprised bulk RNA from unsorted whole blood; chain pairing was not available. Overall study findings and caveats: Database matching using VDJdb favored anti-spike CD8 responses, with private and CD4 specificities left missing.

This clonotype appeared many times. Its antigen is undetermined. Germline V gene data show CDR1 as SGHTA and CDR2 as FQGNSA. The V end lost 5 bases, the J end lost 3 bases, and 17 bases lay between the germline ends. The CDR3 extends over 15 amino acids. In TCRdb, the 5' RACE reads were re-called with MiXCR into one record per CDR3 protein. Of 45,000 to 75,000 distinct CDR3 sequences in the sample, just under 9% were seen once. The chain recombines TRBV7-2 with TRBJ2-7; tentatively, D is TRBD2 (6 bases). Material: whole blood. This TCR was sampled from an adult who was a healthcare worker with PCR-confirmed SARS-CoV-2 infection or an uninfected control (not recorded which). For the CDR3, the DNA is TGTGCCAGCAGCCGTACCGTGGGCGGGATCTACGAGCAGTACTTC. This gives the protein CASSRTVGGIYEQYF.